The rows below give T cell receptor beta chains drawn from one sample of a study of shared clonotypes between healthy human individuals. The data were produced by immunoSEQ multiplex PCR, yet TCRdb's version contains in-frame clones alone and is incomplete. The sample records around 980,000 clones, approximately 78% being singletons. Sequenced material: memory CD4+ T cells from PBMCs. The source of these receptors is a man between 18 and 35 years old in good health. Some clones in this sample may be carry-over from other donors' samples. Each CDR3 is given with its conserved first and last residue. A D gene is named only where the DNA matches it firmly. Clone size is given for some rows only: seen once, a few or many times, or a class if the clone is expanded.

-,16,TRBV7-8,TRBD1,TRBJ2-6,CASSRQGPSGANVLTF,TGTGCCAGCAGTAGACAGGGACCCTCTGGGGCCAACGTCCTGACTTTC
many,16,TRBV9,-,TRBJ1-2,CASSGPAWARDYGYTF,TGTGCCAGCAGCGGGCCGGCTTGGGCTAGGGACTATGGCTACACCTTC
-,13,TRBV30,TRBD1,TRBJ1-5,CAWTSDRNQPQHF,TGTGCCTGGACCTCGGACAGGAATCAGCCCCAGCATTTT
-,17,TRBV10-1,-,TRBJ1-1,CASSESSGVRMNTEAFF,TGCGCCAGCAGTGAGTCGTCGGGGGTAAGGATGAACACTGAAGCTTTCTTT
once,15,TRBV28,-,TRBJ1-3,CASSLFPGSGNTIYF,TGTGCCAGCAGTTTATTTCCGGGATCTGGAAACACCATATATTTT
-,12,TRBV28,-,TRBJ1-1,CAIHGQNQAAFF,TGTGCCATCCACGGCCAAAATCAGGCGGCTTTCTTT
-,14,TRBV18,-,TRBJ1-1,CASSPELRGDEAFF,TGTGCCAGCTCACCGGAGTTAAGGGGAGATGAAGCTTTCTTT
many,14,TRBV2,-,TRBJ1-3,CAAAEDLSGNTIYF,TGTGCCGCGGCAGAGGACCTCTCTGGAAACACCATATATTTT
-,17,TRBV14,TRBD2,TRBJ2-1,CASSQDLAAGNHNEQFF,TGTGCCAGCAGCCAAGATTTAGCAGCGGGGAACCACAATGAGCAGTTCTTC
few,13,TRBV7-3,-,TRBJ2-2,CASSSTATGELFF,TGTGCCAGCAGCTCTACAGCGACCGGGGAGCTGTTTTTT
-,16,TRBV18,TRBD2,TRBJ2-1,CASSPALAGGAGEQFF,TGTGCCAGCTCACCGGCCTTAGCGGGAGGGGCGGGTGAGCAGTTCTTC
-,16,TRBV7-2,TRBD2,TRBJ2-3,CASSLARGRNTDTQYF,TGTGCCAGCAGCTTAGCGCGCGGGAGGAACACAGATACGCAGTATTTT
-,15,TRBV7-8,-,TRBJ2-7,CASSLPPSGIYEQYF,TGTGCCAGCAGCTTACCACCCTCAGGCATATACGAGCAGTACTTC
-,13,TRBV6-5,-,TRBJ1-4,CASSLRVNEKLFF,TGTGCCAGCAGTTTACGGGTTAATGAAAAACTGTTTTTT
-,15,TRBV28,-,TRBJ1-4,CASLTTGSANEKLFF,TGTGCCAGCTTAACTACAGGGAGCGCTAATGAAAAACTGTTTTTT
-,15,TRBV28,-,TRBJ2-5,CASSPPGDSQETQYF,TGTGCCAGCAGCCCCCCGGGGGACTCCCAAGAGACCCAGTACTTC
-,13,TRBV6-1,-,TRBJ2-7,CASSGPSSGEQYF,TGTGCCAGCAGTGGCCCCTCCAGCGGCGAGCAGTACTTC
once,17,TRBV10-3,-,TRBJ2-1,CAISEWDTLGSYNEQFF,TGTGCCATCAGTGAGTGGGACACCTTGGGCTCCTACAATGAGCAGTTCTTC
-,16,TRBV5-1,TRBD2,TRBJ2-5,CASSLELAGPGETQYF,TGCGCCAGCAGCTTGGAATTAGCGGGACCGGGGGAGACCCAGTACTTC
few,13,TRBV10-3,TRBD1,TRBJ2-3,CAISLTGADTQYF,TGTGCCATCAGTCTAACAGGGGCAGATACGCAGTATTTT
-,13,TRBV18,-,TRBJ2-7,CASSPGGSREQYF,TGTGCCAGCTCACCCGGAGGGTCCCGCGAGCAGTACTTC
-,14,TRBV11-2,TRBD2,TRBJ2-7,CASNRAGANYEQYF,TGTGCCAGCAATAGAGCGGGGGCCAACTACGAGCAGTACTTC
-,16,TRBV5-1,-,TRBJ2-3,CASSLAGLGRTDTQYF,TGCGCCAGCAGCTTGGCCGGTCTGGGGCGTACAGATACGCAGTATTTT
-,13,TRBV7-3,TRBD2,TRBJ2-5,CASSFGREETQYF,TGTGCCAGCAGCTTCGGGAGGGAAGAGACCCAGTACTTC
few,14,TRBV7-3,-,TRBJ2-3,CASSSASSTDTQYF,TGTGCCAGCAGCTCCGCTTCTAGCACAGATACGCAGTATTTT
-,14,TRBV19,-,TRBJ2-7,CASSMLGFSYEQYF,TGTGCCAGTAGTATGTTGGGATTCTCCTACGAGCAGTACTTC
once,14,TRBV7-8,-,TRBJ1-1,CASSLRWSNTEAFF,TGTGCCAGCAGCTTAAGATGGTCGAACACTGAAGCTTTCTTT
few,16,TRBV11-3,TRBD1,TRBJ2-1,CASSSNRGPDANEQFF,TGTGCCAGCAGCTCCAACAGGGGGCCGGATGCAAATGAGCAGTTCTTC
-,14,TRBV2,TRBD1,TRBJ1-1,CASSEQGQGAEAFF,TGTGCCAGCAGTGAACAAGGACAGGGAGCCGAAGCTTTCTTT
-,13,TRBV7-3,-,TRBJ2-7,CASSRGPHYEQYF,TGTGCCAGCAGCCGAGGACCCCACTACGAGCAGTACTTC
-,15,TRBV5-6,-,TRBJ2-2,CASSLELAGTGELFF,TGTGCCAGCAGCTTGGAACTAGCAGGGACCGGGGAGCTGTTTTTT
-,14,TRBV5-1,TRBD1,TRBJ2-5,CASSGTGTEETQYF,TGCGCCAGCAGCGGTACCGGGACAGAAGAGACCCAGTACTTC
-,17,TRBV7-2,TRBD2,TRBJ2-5,CASSLGALAGARETQYF,TGTGCCAGCAGCTTAGGTGCGCTAGCGGGAGCTCGGGAGACCCAGTACTTC
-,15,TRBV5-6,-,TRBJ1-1,CASSLVTTGSTEAFF,TGTGCCAGCAGCTTAGTAACCACAGGGAGCACTGAAGCTTTCTTT
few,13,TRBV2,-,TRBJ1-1,CASRKEGRTEAFF,TGTGCCAGCAGGAAGGAGGGTAGGACTGAAGCTTTCTTT
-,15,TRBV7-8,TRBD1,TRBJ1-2,CASSLGGQGLKGYTF,TGTGCCAGCAGCTTAGGAGGACAGGGTTTGAAGGGCTACACCTTC
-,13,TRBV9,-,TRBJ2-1,CASSVELAYEQFF,TGTGCCAGCAGCGTAGAACTAGCATATGAGCAGTTCTTC
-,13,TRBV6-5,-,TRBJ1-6,CASTAGHGSPLHF,TGTGCCAGCACCGCCGGCCATGGCTCACCCCTCCACTTT
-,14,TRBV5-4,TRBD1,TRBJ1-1,CASSVGTANTEAFF,TGTGCCAGCAGCGTTGGGACAGCGAACACTGAAGCTTTCTTT
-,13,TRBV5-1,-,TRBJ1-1,CASSLDSNTEAFF,TGCGCCAGCAGCTTAGACAGTAACACTGAAGCTTTCTTT
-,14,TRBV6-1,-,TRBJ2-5,CASSELQRTETQYF,TGTGCCAGCAGTGAACTCCAAAGGACGGAGACCCAGTACTTC
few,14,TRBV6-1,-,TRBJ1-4,CASSELGPDEKLFF,TGTGCCAGCAGTGAATTAGGGCCCGATGAAAAACTGTTTTTT
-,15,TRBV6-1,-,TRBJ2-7,CASSKTIGEPYEQYF,TGTGCCAGCAGCAAAACCATCGGCGAACCCTACGAGCAGTACTTC
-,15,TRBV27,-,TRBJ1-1,CASSLSWAMNTEAFF,TGTGCCAGCAGTTTAAGCTGGGCCATGAACACTGAAGCTTTCTTT